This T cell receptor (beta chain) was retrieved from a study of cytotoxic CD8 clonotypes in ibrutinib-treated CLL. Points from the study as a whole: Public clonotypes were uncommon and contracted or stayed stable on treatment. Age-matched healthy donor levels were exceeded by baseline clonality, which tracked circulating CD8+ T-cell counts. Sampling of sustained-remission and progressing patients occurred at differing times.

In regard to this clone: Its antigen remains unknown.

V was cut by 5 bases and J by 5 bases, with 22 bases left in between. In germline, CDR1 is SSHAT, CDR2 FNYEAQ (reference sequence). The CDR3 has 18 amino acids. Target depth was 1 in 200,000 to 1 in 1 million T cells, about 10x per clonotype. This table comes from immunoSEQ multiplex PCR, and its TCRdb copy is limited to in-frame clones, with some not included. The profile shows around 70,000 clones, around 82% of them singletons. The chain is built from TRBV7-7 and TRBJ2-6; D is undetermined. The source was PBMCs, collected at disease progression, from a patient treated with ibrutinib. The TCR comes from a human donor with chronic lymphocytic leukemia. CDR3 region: CASSSMFKCQSRANVLTF. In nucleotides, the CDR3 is TGTGCCAGCAGCAGTATGTTTAAGTGCCAAAGTCGGGCCAACGTCCTGACTTTC.